This T cell receptor beta chain derives from a study of regulatory T cells in long-lasting Graves disease. Points from the study as a whole: TCR diversity was lower in persistent than newly diagnosed Graves' disease. Limited samples may have lowered accuracy.

This clonotype was counted many times. Its antigen is unknown. Germline assignment: CDR1 MNHEY and CDR2 SVGAGI. This CDR3 contains 15 residues. The V end lost 0 bases, the J end lost 5 bases, and 13 bases lay between the germline ends. CDR3-region Arm-PCR and iRepertoire HTBI primers produced the TCR beta libraries. Per the authors' pipeline: Segment identification across samples yielded around 61 TRBV and some 13 TRBJ segments. TCRdb independently ran MiXCR on the multiplex PCR reads; one entry per CDR3 protein. The V and J calls here are based on TCRdb, not the publication. The sample holds about 290,000 distinct CDR3 sequences, 20% to 25% seen once. The time point was: persistent/refractory GD, antithyroid drugs over 5 years with positive TRAb. The TCR library was made from RNA extracted from PBMCs.

This chain joins TRBV6-5 and TRBJ2-5; possibly TRBD1 for D (6 bases). This TCR derives from a female donor with Graves disease. The specimen comprised peripheral blood mononuclear cells (PBMCs), sampled when the disease was refractory, from a patient treated with antithyroid drugs. In nucleotides, the CDR3 is TGTGCCAGCAGTTACTCGCAGGGGAAATCGGAGACCCAGTACTTC. Its protein is CASSYSQGKSETQYF.